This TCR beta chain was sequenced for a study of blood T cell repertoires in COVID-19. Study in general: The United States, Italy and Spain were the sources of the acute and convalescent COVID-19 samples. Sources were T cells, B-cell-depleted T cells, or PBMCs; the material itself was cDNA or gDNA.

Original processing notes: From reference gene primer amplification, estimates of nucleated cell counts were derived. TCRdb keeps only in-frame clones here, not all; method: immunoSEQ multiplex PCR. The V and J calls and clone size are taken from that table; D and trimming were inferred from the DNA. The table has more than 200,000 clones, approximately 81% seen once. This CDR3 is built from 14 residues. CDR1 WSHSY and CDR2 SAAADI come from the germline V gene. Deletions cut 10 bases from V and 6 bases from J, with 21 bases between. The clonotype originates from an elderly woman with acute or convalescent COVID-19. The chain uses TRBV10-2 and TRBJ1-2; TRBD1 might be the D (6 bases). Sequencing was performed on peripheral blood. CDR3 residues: CATLLGQNLHGYTF. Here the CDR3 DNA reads TGCGCCACCTTATTAGGACAGAACCTCCATGGCTACACCTTC.